The 10 T cell receptor beta chains given below trace back to one sample, sequenced in a study of T cells in Graves' hyperthyroidism and ophthalmopathy. RNA transcripts served as the template for amplifying TCR beta CDR3 regions. The HTBI primer set was used in a first-round RT-PCR of the TCR CDR3. TCRdb redid the calling of the multiplex PCR reads with MiXCR, one entry per CDR3 protein. The repertoire holds about 360,000 distinct CDR3 sequences, with approximately 13% as singletons. Sequences were obtained from blood. The receptors originated from a young woman with Graves' hyperthyroidism.

This clonotype was picked up a small number of times. The rearrangement links TRBV2 to TRBJ2-7; maybe TRBD2 (6 bases). Per the germline V gene, CDR1 is SNHLY and CDR2 is FYNNEI. V was pared by 7 bases and J by 2 bases, with 27 bases between. The CDR3 covers 18 residues. The CDR3 protein is CASNPRVRGFRLTYEQYF. The CDR3 DNA reads as TGTGCCAGCAACCCCCGGGTGCGGGGTTTTCGATTGACCTACGAGCAGTACTTC.

To note about this clonotype: A clone one base away is much larger, so this may be a read error. J is TRBJ1-5 and V is TRBV28; possibly TRBD1 for D (5 bases). The germline V gene encodes CDR1 MDHEN and CDR2 SYDVKM. Trimming left V 7 bases short and J 5 bases short, with 12 bases between. CDR3 length: 13 residues. CDR3: CASIGTVDQPQHF. CDR3 bases: TGTGCCAGCATCGGGACCGTCGATCAGCCCCAGCATTTT.

In its sample, this clonotype was seen many times. CDR3 amino acids: CASSQGAGYIAKNIQYF. CDR3 in DNA: TGTGCCAGCAGCCAAGGGGCAGGGTATATAGCCAAAAACATTCAGTACTTC. V usage is TRBV14 and J usage is TRBJ2-4, with a weak D call TRBD1 (5 bases). CDR1 SGHDN and CDR2 FVKESK come from the germline V gene. CDR3 length equals 17 residues. The V end lost 1 base, the J end lost 0 bases, and 13 bases lay between the germline ends. The variable domain in full, with the rest retrieved from reference TRBV14 and TRBJ2-4, is EAGVTQFPSHSVIEKGQTVTLRCDPISGHDNLYWYRRVMGKEIKFLLHFVKESKQDESGMPNNRFLAERTGGTYSTLKVQPAELEDSGVYFCASSQGAGYIAKNIQYFGAGTRLSVL.

Comment on this clonotype: This may come from a read error, since a much larger clone is one base off. This sequence joins TRBV4-3 and TRBJ2-1; a possible D gene is TRBD1 (5 bases). This CDR3 comprises 16 residues. Germline assignment: CDR1 LGHNA and CDR2 YSLEER. The CDR3 is CASGQLDILTYNERFF. The CDR3 region has the DNA TGCGCCAGCGGGCAATTGGACATCCTGACCTACAATGAGCGGTTCTTC.

This clonotype was detected ten times or more. This chain connects TRBV7-3 to TRBJ1-6, with D hard to call. The CDR3 contains 14 residues. Germline V lookup: CDR1 SGHTA, CDR2 FQGTGA. Trimming left V 1 base short and J 7 bases short, with 8 bases between. CDR3 protein: CASSLNGRNSPLHF. CDR3 in DNA: TGTGCCAGCAGCTTAAATGGTCGGAATTCACCCCTCCACTTT. The complete variable domain, with remaining parts taken from reference TRBV7-3 and TRBJ1-6, reads GAGVSQTPSNKVTEKGKYVELRCDPISGHTALYWYRQSLGQGPEFLIYFQGTGAADDSGLPNDRFFAVRPEGSVSTLKIQRTERGDSAVYLCASSLNGRNSPLHFGNGTRLTVT.

In its sample, this clonotype was seen a few times. The gene calls are TRBV6-1 and TRBJ2-1, with D perhaps TRBD1 (5 bases). The CDR3 length is 14 residues. The germline V gene has CDR1 MNHNS and CDR2 SASEGT. V lost 5 bases and J lost 3, with 11 bases in between. CDR3 in amino acids: CASSFDSNYNEQFF. The CDR3 bases are TGTGCCAGCAGTTTTGACAGCAACTACAATGAGCAGTTCTTC.

In this sample, this clonotype turned up many times. The chain is built from TRBV6-1 and TRBJ2-5, with 11 bases matching TRBD1. There are 14 residues in the CDR3. From germline, CDR1 is MNHNS and CDR2 SASEGT. The trim removed 5 bases at V and 5 bases at J, leaving 4 bases unmatched. The CDR3 DNA is TGTGCCAGCAGTCGGACAGGGGGCTGGGAGACCCAGTACTTC. Amino acid sequence: CASSRTGGWETQYF.

This sequence joins TRBV3-1 and TRBJ2-7; 13 bases agree with TRBD2. The CDR3 covers 17 residues. The V and J ends lost 7 bases and 0 bases, in that order; junction bases with no gene match: 9. Germline CDR1 LGHDT, CDR2 YNNKEL (reference sequence). The CDR3: CASTAGTSGAPSYEQYF. CDR3 in DNA: TGTGCCAGCACCGCCGGGACTAGCGGGGCTCCCTCCTACGAGCAGTACTTC.

This clonotype was detected ten times or more. V gene TRBV9 combines with J gene TRBJ2-3; D remains unclear. The CDR3 is made up of 12 amino acids. The germline gives CDR1 SGDLS, CDR2 YYNGEE. Trimming cost V 2 bases and J 3 bases, with 4 bases left between them. CDR3 loop: CASSVMTDTQYF. CDR3 DNA sequence: TGTGCCAGCAGCGTCATGACAGATACGCAGTATTTT.

This clonotype was seen ten or more times. CDR3 residues: CASSSLLADRGKNGELFF. CDR3 sequence (DNA): TGTGCCAGCAGCTCACTCCTCGCCGACAGGGGGAAGAACGGGGAGCTGTTTTTT. The J gene is TRBJ2-2, the V gene TRBV27; 9 bases agree with TRBD1. The length of the CDR3 is 18 residues. CDR1 is MNHEY and CDR2 is SMNVEV in the germline V gene (reference sequence). The J segment lost 7 bases and the V segment lost 6 bases, leaving 18 bases of the junction unmatched.